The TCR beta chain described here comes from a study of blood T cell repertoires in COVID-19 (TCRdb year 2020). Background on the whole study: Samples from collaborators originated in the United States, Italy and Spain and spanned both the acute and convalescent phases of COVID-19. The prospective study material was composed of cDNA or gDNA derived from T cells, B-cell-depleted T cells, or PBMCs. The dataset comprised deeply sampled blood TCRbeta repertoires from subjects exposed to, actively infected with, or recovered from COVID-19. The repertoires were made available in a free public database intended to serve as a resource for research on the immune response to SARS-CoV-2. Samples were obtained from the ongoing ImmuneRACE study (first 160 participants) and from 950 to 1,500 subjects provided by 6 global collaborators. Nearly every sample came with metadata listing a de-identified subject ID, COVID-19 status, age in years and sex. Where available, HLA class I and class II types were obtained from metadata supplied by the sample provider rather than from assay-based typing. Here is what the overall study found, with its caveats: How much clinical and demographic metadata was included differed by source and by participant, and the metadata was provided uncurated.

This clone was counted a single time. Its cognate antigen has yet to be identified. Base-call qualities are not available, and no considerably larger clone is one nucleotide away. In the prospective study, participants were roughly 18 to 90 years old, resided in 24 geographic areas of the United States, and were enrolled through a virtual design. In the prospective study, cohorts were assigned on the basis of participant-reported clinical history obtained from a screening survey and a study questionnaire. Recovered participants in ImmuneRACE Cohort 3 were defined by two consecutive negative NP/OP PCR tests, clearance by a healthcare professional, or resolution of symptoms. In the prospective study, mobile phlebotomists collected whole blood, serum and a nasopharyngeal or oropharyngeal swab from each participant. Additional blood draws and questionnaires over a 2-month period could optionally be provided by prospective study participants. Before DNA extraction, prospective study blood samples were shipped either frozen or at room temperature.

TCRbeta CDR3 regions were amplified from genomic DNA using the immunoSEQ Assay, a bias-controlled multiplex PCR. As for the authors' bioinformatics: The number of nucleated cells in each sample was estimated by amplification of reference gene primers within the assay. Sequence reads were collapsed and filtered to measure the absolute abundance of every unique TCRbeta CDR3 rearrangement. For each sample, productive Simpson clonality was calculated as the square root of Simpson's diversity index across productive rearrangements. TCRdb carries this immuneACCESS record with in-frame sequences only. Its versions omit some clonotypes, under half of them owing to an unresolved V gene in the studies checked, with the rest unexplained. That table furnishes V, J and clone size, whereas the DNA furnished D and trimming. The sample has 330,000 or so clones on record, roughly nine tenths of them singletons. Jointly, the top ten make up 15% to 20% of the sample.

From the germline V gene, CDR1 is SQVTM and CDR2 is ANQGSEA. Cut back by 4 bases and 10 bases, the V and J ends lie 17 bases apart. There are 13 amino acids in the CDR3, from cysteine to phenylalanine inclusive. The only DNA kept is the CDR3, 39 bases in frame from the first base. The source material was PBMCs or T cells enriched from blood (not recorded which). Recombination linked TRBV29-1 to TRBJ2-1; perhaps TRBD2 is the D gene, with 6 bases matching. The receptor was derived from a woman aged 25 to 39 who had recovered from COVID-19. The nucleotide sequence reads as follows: TGCAGCGTTGTTGGCGGGACGGGTATAGAGCAGTTCTTC. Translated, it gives CSVVGGTGIEQFF.